This entry features one TCR beta chain sequence. The protocol was immunoSEQ multiplex PCR, while the TCRdb copy is restricted to in-frame clones and leaves out a portion. The table includes 200,000 to 250,000 clones, about 87% detected once. This entry comes from a study of blood T cell repertoires in COVID-19. The CDR3 length is 14 residues. Germline loops: CDR1 SNHLY, CDR2 FYNNEI. V lost 6 bases, J lost 5 bases, and 14 bases lay in between. This chain uses TRBV2 with TRBJ2-1, with a possible D match to TRBD2 (6 bases). Material for sequencing was peripheral blood. This sequence originates from a man in his thirties or forties with COVID-19, enrolled during active disease. CDR3 region: CASRGGLGNNEQFF. The DNA for the CDR3 is TGTGCCAGCAGGGGAGGTTTAGGTAACAATGAGCAGTTCTTC. The whole variable domain, remainder taken from reference TRBV2 and TRBJ2-1, is EPEVTQTPSHQVTQMGQEVILRCVPISNHLYFYWYRQILGQKVEFLVSFYNNEISEKSEIFDDQFSVERPDGSNFTLKIRSTKLEDSAMYFCASRGGLGNNEQFFGPGTRLTVL.